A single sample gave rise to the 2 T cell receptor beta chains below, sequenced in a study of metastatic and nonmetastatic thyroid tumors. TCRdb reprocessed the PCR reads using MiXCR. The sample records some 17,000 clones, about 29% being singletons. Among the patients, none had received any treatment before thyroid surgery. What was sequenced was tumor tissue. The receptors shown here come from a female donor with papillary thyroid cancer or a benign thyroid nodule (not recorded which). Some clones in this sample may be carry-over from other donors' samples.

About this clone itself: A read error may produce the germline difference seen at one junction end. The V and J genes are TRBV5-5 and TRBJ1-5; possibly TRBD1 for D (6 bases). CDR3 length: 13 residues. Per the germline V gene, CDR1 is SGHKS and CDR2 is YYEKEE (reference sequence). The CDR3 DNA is TGTGCCAGCAGCTTGACAGGGAATCAGCCCCAGCATTTC. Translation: CASSLTGNQPQHF.

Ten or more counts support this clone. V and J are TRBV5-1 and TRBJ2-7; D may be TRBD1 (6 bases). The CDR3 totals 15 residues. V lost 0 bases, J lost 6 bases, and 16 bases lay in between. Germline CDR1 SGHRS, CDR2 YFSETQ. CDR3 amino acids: CASSLGGRMNSEQYF. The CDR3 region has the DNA TGCGCCAGCAGCTTGGGGGGGCGAATGAACAGCGAGCAGTACTTC.